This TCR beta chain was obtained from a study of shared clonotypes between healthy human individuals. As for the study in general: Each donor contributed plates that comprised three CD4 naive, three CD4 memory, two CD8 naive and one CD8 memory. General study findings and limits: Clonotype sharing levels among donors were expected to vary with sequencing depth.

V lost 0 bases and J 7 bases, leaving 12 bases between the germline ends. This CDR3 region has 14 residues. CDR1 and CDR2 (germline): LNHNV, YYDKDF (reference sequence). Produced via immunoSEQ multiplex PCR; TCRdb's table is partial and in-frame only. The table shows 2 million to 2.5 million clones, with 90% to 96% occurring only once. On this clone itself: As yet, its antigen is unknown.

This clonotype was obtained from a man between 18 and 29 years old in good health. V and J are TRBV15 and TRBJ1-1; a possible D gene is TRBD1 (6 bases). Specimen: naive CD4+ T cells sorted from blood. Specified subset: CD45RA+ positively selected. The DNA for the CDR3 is TGTGCCACCAGCAGAGATCGAGGACAGATTGAAGCTTTCTTT. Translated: CATSRDRGQIEAFF. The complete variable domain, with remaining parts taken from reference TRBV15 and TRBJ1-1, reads DAMVIQNPRYQVTQFGKPVTLSCSQTLNHNVMYWYQQKSSQAPKLLFHYYDKDFNNEADTPDNFQSRRPNTSFCFLDIRSPGLGDTAMYLCATSRDRGQIEAFFGQGTRLTVV.